The 18 T cell receptor beta chains below were found in one sample sequenced in a study of control samples from healthy donors and cancer patients (dated by TCRdb to 2018 to 2020). Libraries were constructed by the immunoSEQ multiplex PCR assay. TCRdb took this table from immuneACCESS and kept in-frame rearrangements with V and J called. Such tables lack part of the clones; where checked against another copy, unresolved V genes explain under half of the gap, and the rest is unexplained. This sample gives some 120,000 clones in total; about 90% of them show up just once. The top ten constitute around 2% of the sample. Sequences were obtained from blood. The source of these receptors is a man aged 18 to 30 in good health.

This chain connects TRBV19 to TRBJ1-4; 11 bases line up with TRBD1. Germline V gene sequence: CDR1 LNHDA, CDR2 SQIVND (reference sequence). Trimming took 11 bases from V and 7 from J; bases not matched to a gene: 6. The CDR3 has 13 amino acids. The CDR3 DNA is TGTGCCGCCCGGGACAGGGGGTTTGAAAAACTGTTTTTT. Translating it yields CAARDRGFEKLFF. Filled out from reference TRBV19 and TRBJ1-4, the complete variable domain reads DGGITQSPKYLFRKEGQNVTLSCEQNLNHDAMYWYRQDPGQGLRLIYYSQIVNDFQKGDIAEGYSVSREKKESFPLTVTSAQKNPTAFYLCAARDRGFEKLFFGSGTQLSVL.

The chain links TRBV6-5 to TRBJ2-7; a weak D match, TRBD2 (6 bases). CDR1 is MNHEY and CDR2 is SVGAGI in the germline V gene. The ends were cut back, 4 bases at V and 1 base at J, with 14 bases in the middle. This CDR3 has 15 residues. The CDR3 region is CASSSQEGGSYEQYF. The CDR3 region has the DNA TGTGCCAGCAGTTCACAGGAGGGTGGGTCCTACGAGCAGTACTTC.

The chain couples TRBV2 to TRBJ1-1; 11 bases line up with TRBD1. The CDR3 sequence is 14 residues long. Trimming cost V 5 bases and J 3 bases; bases outside gene matches: 2. CDR1 is SNHLY and CDR2 is FYNNEI in the germline V gene. CDR3 in amino acids: CASSRDRGDTEAFF. CDR3 in DNA: TGTGCCAGCAGTCGGGACAGGGGGGACACTGAAGCTTTCTTT.

The J gene is TRBJ1-4, the V gene TRBV5-5, with 7 bases fitting TRBD1. V dropped 4 bases and J dropped 2; count of bases not matched to a gene: 5. The length of the CDR3 is 15 residues. Per germline, CDR1 SGHKS and CDR2 YYEKEE (reference sequence). The CDR3 DNA reads as TGTGCCAGCAGCCCGAGGGGGCAGACTAATGAAAAACTGTTTTTT. It codes for CASSPRGQTNEKLFF. Full variable domain (remainder filled in from reference TRBV5-5 and TRBJ1-4): DAGVTQSPTHLIKTRGQQVTLRCSPISGHKSVSWYQQVLGQGPQFIFQYYEKEERGRGNFPDRFSARQFPNYSSELNVNALLLGDSALYLCASSPRGQTNEKLFFGSGTQLSVL.

V is TRBV5-1 and J is TRBJ2-3, with 8 bases matching TRBD2. Germline-derived CDR1 and CDR2 are SGHRS and YFSETQ. The trim removed 0 bases at V and 4 bases at J, leaving 7 bases unmatched. CDR3 size: 16 residues. The DNA for the CDR3 is TGCGCCAGCAGCTTGGGTGCAGCGGGAGCGGCAGATACGCAGTATTTT. Protein sequence: CASSLGAAGAADTQYF.

The CDR3: CASSDGDRRSGNTIYF. The CDR3 DNA follows: TGCGCCAGCAGTGACGGGGACAGGCGCTCTGGAAACACCATATATTTT. This rearrangement joins TRBV10-2 to TRBJ1-3; 8 bases are a match to TRBD1. Germline V gene sequence: CDR1 WSHSY, CDR2 SAAADI. V dropped 3 bases and J dropped 0; count of bases not matched to a gene: 4. The CDR3 is 16 amino acids.

This clone was found once. This chain links TRBV5-4 with TRBJ2-7, with 8 bases fitting TRBD1. CDR1 and CDR2 from the germline V gene are SGHNT and YYREEE (reference sequence). V dropped 2 bases and J dropped 6; count of bases not matched to a gene: 7. The CDR3 runs 14 residues. CDR3 DNA: TGTGCCAGCAGCTTAGGACAGGGTTTCGGCGAGCAGTACTTC. Translating it yields CASSLGQGFGEQYF.

J is TRBJ1-6 and V is TRBV30; TRBD1 matches at 10 bases. V lost 4 bases, J lost 4 bases, and 16 bases stayed unmatched. CDR3 size: 19 residues. Germline CDR1 reads GTSNPN; CDR2 reads SVGIG (reference sequence). The CDR3 spells CAWIDRDRGPSYYNSPLHF. CDR3 nucleotide sequence: TGTGCCTGGATCGACCGGGACAGGGGTCCTTCGTATTATAATTCACCCCTCCACTTT. Based on the CDR3 plus reference TRBV30 and TRBJ1-6, the full variable domain is SQTIHQWPATLVQPVGSPLSLECTVEGTSNPNLYWYRQAAGRGLQLLFYSVGIGQISSEVPQNLSASRPQDRQFILSSKKLLLSDSGFYLCAWIDRDRGPSYYNSPLHFGNGTRLTVT.

The chain combines TRBV10-2 with TRBJ1-6; D unclear. The CDR3 has 13 residues. V lost 6 bases to trimming and J lost 8 bases, with 11 bases between them. The germline CDR1 and CDR2 sequences are WSHSY and SAAADI. CDR3 in amino acids: CASSEDFDSPLHF. DNA of the CDR3: TGCGCCAGCAGCGAGGATTTTGATTCACCCCTCCACTTT.

V gene TRBV9 combines with J gene TRBJ2-3; D is uncertain. CDR1 SGDLS and CDR2 YYNGEE come from the germline V gene. The germline V and J ends were trimmed by 0 bases and 1 base, with 12 bases remaining between them. CDR3 size: 16 residues. CDR3 coding DNA: TGTGCCAGCAGCGTAGACTGGCAGAGAGGCACAGATACGCAGTATTTT. Protein: CASSVDWQRGTDTQYF.

V gene TRBV7-2 combines with J gene TRBJ2-3; D gene unclear. The CDR3 extends over 14 amino acids. Between the trimmed V and J ends, which lost 3 bases and 6 bases, there was a span of 13 bases. CDR1 SGHTA and CDR2 FQGNSA come from the germline V gene. CDR3 sequence: CASSLGPVVDTQYF. The CDR3 bases are TGTGCCAGCAGCTTGGGCCCCGTGGTGGATACGCAGTATTTT.

This rearrangement joins TRBV14 to TRBJ1-1; tentative D call: TRBD1 (5 bases). Germline V gives CDR1 SGHDN, CDR2 FVKESK. The length of the CDR3 is 13 residues. Trimming pared 4 bases from V and 0 bases from J, leaving 6 bases between. The CDR3, as DNA: TGTGCCAGCAGCCGGACAATGAACACTGAAGCTTTCTTT. This translates into CASSRTMNTEAFF.

The table lists this clone with a count of one. The gene calls are TRBV12-3 or TRBV12-4 and TRBJ1-5; D is unresolved. V lost 3 bases to trimming and J lost 5 bases, with 8 bases between them. The length of the CDR3 is 13 residues. The CDR3 loop reads CASSLVRDQPQHF. CDR3 in DNA: TGTGCCAGCAGTTTGGTCAGAGATCAGCCCCAGCATTTT.

The chain couples TRBV5-5 to TRBJ1-1, with D tentatively TRBD1 (5 bases). The germline gives CDR1 SGHKS, CDR2 YYEKEE (reference sequence). Trimming pared 5 bases from V and 3 bases from J, leaving 14 bases between. The CDR3 sequence is 14 residues long. CDR3 in DNA: TGTGCCAGCAGGGGAAATCGGGGGTACACTGAAGCTTTCTTT. Protein: CASRGNRGYTEAFF.

The V and J genes are TRBV7-2 and TRBJ2-3; 11 positions agree with TRBD2. V was pared by 5 bases and J by 2 bases, with 6 bases of the junction left unmatched. The CDR3 extends over 16 amino acids. CDR1 SGHTA and CDR2 FQGNSA come from the germline V gene. CDR3 sequence: CASSRTSGLLTDTQYF. CDR3 DNA sequence: TGTGCCAGCAGCCGGACTAGCGGGTTGCTCACAGATACGCAGTATTTT.

The chain joins TRBV19 to TRBJ1-1; tentatively, D is TRBD1 (6 bases). With 7 bases removed from V and 2 bases from J, the gap between germline ends came to 17 bases. Germline lookup yields CDR1 LNHDA and CDR2 SQIVND (reference sequence). There are 15 residues in the CDR3. The CDR3: CASKAGAALNTEAFF. The DNA for the CDR3 is TGTGCCAGTAAAGCAGGGGCGGCACTAAACACTGAAGCTTTCTTT.

This chain joins TRBV3-1 (or the pseudogene TRBV3-2) and TRBJ2-3, with D possibly TRBD2 on 5 matching bases. The CDR3 spans 15 residues. Germline V lookup: CDR1 LGHDT, CDR2 YNNKEL (reference sequence). Trimming stripped 1 base from V and 5 bases from J, with 13 bases between. The CDR3 loop is CASSQAASRGDTQYF. The CDR3 coding sequence is TGTGCCAGCAGCCAAGCGGCCTCTCGGGGAGATACGCAGTATTTT.

This clone was detected once. This chain links TRBV27 with TRBJ1-1; D remains unclear. Between the trimmed V and J ends, which lost 6 bases and 8 bases, there was a span of 13 bases. The CDR3 is 12 residues long. Germline values: CDR1 MNHEY, CDR2 SMNVEV (reference sequence). The CDR3 DNA is TGTGCCAGCAGGCAAGAATGGGGAGAAGCTTTCTTT. Residues: CASRQEWGEAFF.